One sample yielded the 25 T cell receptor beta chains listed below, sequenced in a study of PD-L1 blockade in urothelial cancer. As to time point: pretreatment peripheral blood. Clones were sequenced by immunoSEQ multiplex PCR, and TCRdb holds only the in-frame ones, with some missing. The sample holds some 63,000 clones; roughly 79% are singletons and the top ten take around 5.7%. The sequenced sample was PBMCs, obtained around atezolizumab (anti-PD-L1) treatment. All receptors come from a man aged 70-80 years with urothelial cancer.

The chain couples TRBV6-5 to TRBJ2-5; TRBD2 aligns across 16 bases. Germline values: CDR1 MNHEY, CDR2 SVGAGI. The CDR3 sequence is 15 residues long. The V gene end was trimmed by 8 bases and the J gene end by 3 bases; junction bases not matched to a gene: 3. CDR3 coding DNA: TGTGCCAGCGGGGGACTAGCGGGAGGGGAAGAGACCCAGTACTTC. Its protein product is CASGGLAGGEETQYF.

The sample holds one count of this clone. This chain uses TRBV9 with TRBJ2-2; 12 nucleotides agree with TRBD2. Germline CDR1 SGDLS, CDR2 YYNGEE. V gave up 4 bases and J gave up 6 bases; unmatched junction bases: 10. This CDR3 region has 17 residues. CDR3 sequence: CASSRSSGRALSGELFF. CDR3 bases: TGTGCCAGCAGCAGATCTAGCGGGAGGGCCTTATCCGGGGAGCTGTTTTTT.

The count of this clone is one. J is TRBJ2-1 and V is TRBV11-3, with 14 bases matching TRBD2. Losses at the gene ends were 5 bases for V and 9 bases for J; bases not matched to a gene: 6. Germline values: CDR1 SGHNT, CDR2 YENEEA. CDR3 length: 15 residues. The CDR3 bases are TGTGCCAGCAGCACGGGACTAGCGGGAGAGGGTGAGCAGTTCTTC. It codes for CASSTGLAGEGEQFF.

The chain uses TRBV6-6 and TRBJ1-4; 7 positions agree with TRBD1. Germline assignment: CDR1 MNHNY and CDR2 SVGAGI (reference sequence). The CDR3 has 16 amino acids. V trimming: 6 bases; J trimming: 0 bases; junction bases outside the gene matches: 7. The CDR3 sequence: CASSHRDRTTNEKLFF. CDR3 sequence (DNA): TGTGCCAGCAGCCACCGGGACAGAACAACTAATGAAAAACTGTTTTTT.

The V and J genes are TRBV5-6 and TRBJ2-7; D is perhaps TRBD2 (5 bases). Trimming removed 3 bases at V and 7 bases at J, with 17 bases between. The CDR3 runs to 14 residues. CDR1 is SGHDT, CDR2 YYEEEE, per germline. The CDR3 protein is CASSSPFPGNEQYF. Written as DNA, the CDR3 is TGTGCCAGCAGCTCCCCTTTCCCGGGGAATGAGCAGTACTTC.

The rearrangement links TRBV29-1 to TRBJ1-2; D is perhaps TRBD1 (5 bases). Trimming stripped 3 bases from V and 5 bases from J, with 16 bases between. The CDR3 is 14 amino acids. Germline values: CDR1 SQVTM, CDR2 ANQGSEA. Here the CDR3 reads CSVELDSATYGYTF. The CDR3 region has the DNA TGCAGCGTTGAGCTAGACAGCGCCACATATGGCTACACCTTC.

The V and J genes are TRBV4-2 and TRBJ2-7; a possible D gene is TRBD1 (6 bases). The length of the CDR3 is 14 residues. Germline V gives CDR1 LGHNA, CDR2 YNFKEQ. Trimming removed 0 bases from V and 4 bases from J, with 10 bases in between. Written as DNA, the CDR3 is TGTGCCAGCAGCCAAGATTACAGGGAATACGAGCAGTACTTC. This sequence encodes CASSQDYREYEQYF.

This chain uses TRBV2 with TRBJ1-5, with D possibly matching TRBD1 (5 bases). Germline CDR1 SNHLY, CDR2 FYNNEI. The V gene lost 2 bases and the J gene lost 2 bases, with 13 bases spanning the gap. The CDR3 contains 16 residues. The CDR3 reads CASSESHRGGNQPQHF. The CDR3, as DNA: TGTGCCAGCAGTGAATCGCATAGGGGCGGCAATCAGCCCCAGCATTTT.

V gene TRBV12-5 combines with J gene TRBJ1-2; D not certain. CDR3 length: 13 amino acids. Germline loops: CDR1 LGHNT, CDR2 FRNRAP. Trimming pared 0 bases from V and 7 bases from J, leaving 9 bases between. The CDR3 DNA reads TGTGCTAGTGGTTTGGTAGTGGGGAGTGGCTACACCTTC. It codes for CASGLVVGSGYTF.

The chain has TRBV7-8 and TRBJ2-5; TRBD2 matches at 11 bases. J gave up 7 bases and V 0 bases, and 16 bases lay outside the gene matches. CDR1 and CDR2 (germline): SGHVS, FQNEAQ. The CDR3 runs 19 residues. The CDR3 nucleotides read TGTGCCAGCAGCTTAGCGCGGGCTAGCGGGGGGAAGACCCAGGGGACCCAGTACTTC. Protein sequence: CASSLARASGGKTQGTQYF.

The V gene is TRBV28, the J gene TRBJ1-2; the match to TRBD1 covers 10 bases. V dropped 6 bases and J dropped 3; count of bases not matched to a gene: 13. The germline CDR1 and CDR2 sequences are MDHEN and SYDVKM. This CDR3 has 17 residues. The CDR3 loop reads CASRPGQGVRFDYGYTF. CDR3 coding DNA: TGTGCCAGCAGGCCAGGACAGGGGGTGAGGTTTGACTATGGCTACACCTTC.

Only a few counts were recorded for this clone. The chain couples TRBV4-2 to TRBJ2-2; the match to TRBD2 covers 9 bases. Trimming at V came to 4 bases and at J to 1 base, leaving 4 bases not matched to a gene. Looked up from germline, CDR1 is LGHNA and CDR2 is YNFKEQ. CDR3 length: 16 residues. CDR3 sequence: CASSPASGENTGELFF. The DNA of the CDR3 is TGTGCCAGCAGCCCCGCTAGCGGGGAGAACACCGGGGAGCTGTTTTTT.

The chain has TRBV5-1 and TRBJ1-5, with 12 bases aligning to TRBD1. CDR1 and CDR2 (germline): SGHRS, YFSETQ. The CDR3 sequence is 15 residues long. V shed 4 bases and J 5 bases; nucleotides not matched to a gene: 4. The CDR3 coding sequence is TGCGCCAGCAGCCTGGGACAGGGGGCGGATCAGCCCCAGCATTTT. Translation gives CASSLGQGADQPQHF.

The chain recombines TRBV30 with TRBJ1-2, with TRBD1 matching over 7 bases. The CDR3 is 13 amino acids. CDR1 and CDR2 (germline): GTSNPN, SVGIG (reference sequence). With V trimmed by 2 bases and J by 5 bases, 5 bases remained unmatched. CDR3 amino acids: CAWSPDREYGYTF. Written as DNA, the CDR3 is TGTGCCTGGAGTCCCGACAGGGAGTATGGCTACACCTTC.

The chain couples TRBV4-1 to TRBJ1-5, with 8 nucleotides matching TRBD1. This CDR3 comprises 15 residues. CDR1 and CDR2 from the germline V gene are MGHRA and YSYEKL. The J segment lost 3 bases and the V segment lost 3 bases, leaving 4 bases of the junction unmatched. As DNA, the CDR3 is TGCGCCAGCAGCCAGGACAGGGTTAACAATCAGCCCCAGCATTTT. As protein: CASSQDRVNNQPQHF.

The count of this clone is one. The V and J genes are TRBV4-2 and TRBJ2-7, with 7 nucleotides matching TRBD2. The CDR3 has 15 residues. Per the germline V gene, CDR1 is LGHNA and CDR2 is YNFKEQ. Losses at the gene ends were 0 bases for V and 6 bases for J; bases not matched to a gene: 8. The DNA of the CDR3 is TGTGCCAGCAGCCAAGATCTGGGAGGGGCGGGCGAGCAGTACTTC. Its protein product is CASSQDLGGAGEQYF.

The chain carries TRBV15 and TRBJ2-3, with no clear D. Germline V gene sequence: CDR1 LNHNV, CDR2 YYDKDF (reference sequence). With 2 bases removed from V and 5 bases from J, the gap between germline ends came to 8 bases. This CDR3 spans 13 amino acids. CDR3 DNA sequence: TGTGCCACCAGCAGAAGCCTCGGAGATACGCAGTATTTT. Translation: CATSRSLGDTQYF.

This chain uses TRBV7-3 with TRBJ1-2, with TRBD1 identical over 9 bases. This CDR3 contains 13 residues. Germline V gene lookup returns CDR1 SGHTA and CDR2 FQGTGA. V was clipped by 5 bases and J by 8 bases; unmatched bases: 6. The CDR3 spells CASSPDRGYGYTF. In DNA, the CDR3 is TGTGCCAGCAGCCCAGACAGGGGGTACGGCTACACCTTC.

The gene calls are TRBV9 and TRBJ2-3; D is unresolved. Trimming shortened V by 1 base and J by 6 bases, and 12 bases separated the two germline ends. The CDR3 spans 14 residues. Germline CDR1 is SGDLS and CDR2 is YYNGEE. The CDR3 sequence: CASSVTNVGDTQYF. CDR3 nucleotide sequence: TGTGCCAGCAGCGTAACTAATGTTGGGGATACGCAGTATTTT.

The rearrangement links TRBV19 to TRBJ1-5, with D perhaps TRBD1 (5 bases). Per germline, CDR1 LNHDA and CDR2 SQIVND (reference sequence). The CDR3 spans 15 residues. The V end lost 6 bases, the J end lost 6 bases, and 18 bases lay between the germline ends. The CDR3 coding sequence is TGTGCCAGTAGCGAGGTTGAGGTCGGGGGTCAGCCCCAGCATTTT. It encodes CASSEVEVGGQPQHF.

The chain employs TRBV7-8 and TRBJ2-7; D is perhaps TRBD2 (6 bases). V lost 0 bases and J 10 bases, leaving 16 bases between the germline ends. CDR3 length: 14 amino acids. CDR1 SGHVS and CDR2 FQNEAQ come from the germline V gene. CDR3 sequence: CASSLAGVSGTQYF. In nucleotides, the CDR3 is TGTGCCAGCAGCTTAGCAGGGGTATCCGGGACTCAGTACTTC.

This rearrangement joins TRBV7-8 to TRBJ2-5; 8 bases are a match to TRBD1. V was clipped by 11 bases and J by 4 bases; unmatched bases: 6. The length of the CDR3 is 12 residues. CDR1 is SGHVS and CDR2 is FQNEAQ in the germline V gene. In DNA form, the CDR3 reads TGTGCCTCAGGACAGGGAAGAGAGACCCAGTACTTC. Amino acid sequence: CASGQGRETQYF. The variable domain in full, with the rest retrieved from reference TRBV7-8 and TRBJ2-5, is GAGVSQSPRYKVAKRGQDVALRCDPISGHVSLFWYQQALGQGPEFLTYFQNEAQLDKSGLPSDRFFAERPEGSVSTLKIQRTQQEDSAVYLCASGQGRETQYFGPGTRLLVL.

The CDR3 loop is CASSSPGGSGGGDTGELFF. CDR3 DNA: TGTGCCAGCAGCTCGCCGGGGGGTAGCGGGGGAGGTGACACCGGGGAGCTGTTTTTT. The chain employs TRBV7-6 and TRBJ2-2; TRBD2 aligns across 9 bases. This CDR3 has 19 amino acids. Germline CDR1 reads SGHVS; CDR2 reads FNYEAQ. V lost 4 bases to trimming and J lost 3 bases; unmatched junction nucleotides: 15.

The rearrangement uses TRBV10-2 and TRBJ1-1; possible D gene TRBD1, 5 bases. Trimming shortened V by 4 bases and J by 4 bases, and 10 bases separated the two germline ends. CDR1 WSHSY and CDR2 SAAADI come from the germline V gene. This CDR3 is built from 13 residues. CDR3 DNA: TGCGCCAGCAGTGCTCAGGGAGGCACTGAAGCTTTCTTT. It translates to CASSAQGGTEAFF.

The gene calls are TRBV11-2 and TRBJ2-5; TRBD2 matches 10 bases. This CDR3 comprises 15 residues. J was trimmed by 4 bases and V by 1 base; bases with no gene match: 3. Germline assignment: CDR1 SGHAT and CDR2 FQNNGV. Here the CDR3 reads CASSLGPSGGETQYF. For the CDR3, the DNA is TGTGCCAGCAGCTTAGGTCCTAGCGGGGGAGAGACCCAGTACTTC. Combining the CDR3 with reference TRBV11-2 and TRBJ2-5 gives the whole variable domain EAGVAQSPRYKIIEKRQSVAFWCNPISGHATLYWYQQILGQGPKLLIQFQNNGVVDDSQLPKDRFSAERLKGVDSTLKIQPAKLEDSAVYLCASSLGPSGGETQYFGPGTRLLVL.